This TCR beta chain was recovered during a study of blood T cell repertoires in COVID-19. Germline V gene lookup returns CDR1 SGHAT and CDR2 FQNNGV. The CDR3 runs 16 residues. With V trimmed by 5 bases and J by 7 bases, 12 bases remained unmatched. Some clones are missing from TCRdb's copy, which holds only in-frame ones; the method was immunoSEQ multiplex PCR. The sample has some 360,000 clones, roughly 90% seen once. This TCR was sampled from an older woman with COVID-19, enrolled during active disease. Sequencing input: peripheral blood. The V call is TRBV11-2, the J call TRBJ2-2; 8 bases align to TRBD1. CDR3 nucleotide sequence: TGTGCCAGCAGCCCAATTGACAGGGGTTTAGGCGGGGAGCTGTTTTTT. Amino acids: CASSPIDRGLGGELFF.